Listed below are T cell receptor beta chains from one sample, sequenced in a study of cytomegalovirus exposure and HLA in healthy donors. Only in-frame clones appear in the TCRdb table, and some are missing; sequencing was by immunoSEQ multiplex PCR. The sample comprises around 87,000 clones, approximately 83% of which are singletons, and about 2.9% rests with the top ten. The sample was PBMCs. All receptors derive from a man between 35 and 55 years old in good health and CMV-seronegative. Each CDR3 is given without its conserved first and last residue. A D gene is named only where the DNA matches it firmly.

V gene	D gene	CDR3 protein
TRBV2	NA	ASSSGAGNTIY
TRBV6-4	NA	ASSSGGISGANVLT
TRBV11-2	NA	ASSFRATRQLSYEQY
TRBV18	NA	ASSPRTSNQPQH
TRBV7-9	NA	ASSLKYSNYGYT
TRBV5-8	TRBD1	ASSRRQGGTYEQY
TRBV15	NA	ATSTGVGSYEQY
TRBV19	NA	ASSRGRTADTQY
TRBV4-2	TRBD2	ASRGRGGELF
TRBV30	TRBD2	AWSGDSGVYEQY
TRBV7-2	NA	ASSPQLEPQH
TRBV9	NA	ASSVGAGNRYEQY
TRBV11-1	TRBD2	ASSSSGGVYEQY
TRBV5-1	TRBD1	ASSLATGGNYEQY
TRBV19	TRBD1	ASSMGQPYEQY